The rows below give T cell receptor beta chains drawn from one sample of a study of CD8 T cells in ankylosing spondylitis. TCRdb reanalysed the 5' RACE reads using MiXCR and keeps one entry per CDR3 protein. The table lists 250,000 or so distinct CDR3 sequences, roughly a quarter of them singletons. The sample consisted of blood, either unsorted or a sorted T cell fraction (not recorded which). The receptors here all came from a male donor with ankylosing spondylitis or in good health (not recorded which). CDR3s include the opening cysteine and the closing phenylalanine or tryptophan. D genes are given only for firm matches. Only some rows state a clone size, as once, few, many or a class for expanded clones.

size	V	D	J	CDR3	DNA
many	TRBV20-1	TRBD2	TRBJ2-3	CSAWTSGGTSTDTQYF	TGCAGTGCTTGGACTAGCGGGGGAACTAGCACAGATACGCAGTATTTT
.	TRBV20-1	.	TRBJ2-7	CSARDPGIYEQYF	TGCAGTGCTAGAGATCCCGGAATCTACGAGCAGTACTTC
few	TRBV12-3/TRBV12-4	TRBD1	TRBJ1-4	CASSPGQGGEKLFF	TGTGCCAGCAGTCCGGGACAGGGTGGCGAAAAACTGTTTTTT
.	TRBV5-4	.	TRBJ2-5	CASSLGQGRWETQYF	TGTGCCAGCAGCTTGGGTCAGGGGAGATGGGAGACCCAGTACTTC
many	TRBV3-1	.	TRBJ1-2	CASSQGTGPYGYTF	TGTGCCAGCAGCCAAGGGACCGGCCCTTATGGCTACACCTTC
.	TRBV24-1	TRBD1	TRBJ2-1	CATSDLRGQAGSYNEQFF	TGTGCCACCAGTGACCTCAGGGGGCAGGCAGGGTCCTACAATGAGCAGTTCTTC
few	TRBV20-1	TRBD2	TRBJ2-5	CSARDRLAGVRETQYF	TGCAGTGCTAGAGATCGACTAGCGGGGGTCAGGGAGACCCAGTACTTC
few	TRBV29-1	.	TRBJ2-5	CSVERDGGTQYF	TGCAGCGTTGAACGGGACGGCGGGACCCAGTACTTC
many	TRBV7-9	.	TRBJ2-5	CASSLFDGRDKETQYF	TGTGCCAGCAGCTTATTCGATGGCAGGGACAAAGAGACCCAGTACTTC
.	TRBV20-1	.	TRBJ1-4	CSASLGGPNEKLFF	TGCAGTGCTAGCCTTGGTGGACCTAATGAAAAACTGTTTTTT